Following are 31 T cell receptor beta chains from one sample sequenced in a study of cytomegalovirus exposure and HLA in healthy donors. Both 60 Vbeta primers and 13 Jbeta primers went into the PCR. Measured with immunoSEQ multiplex PCR; TCRdb has only the in-frame clones, and not every one. Its table records roughly 34,000 clones. Source material: PBMCs. These receptors were obtained from a man in his forties or fifties in good health and CMV-seronegative.

This rearrangement joins TRBV10-2 to TRBJ1-1, with TRBD1 matching 9 bases. Germline V gives CDR1 WSHSY, CDR2 SAAADI. This CDR3 has 15 residues. Unmatched junction bases numbered 4, after V lost 4 bases and J lost 1 base. The CDR3: CASSGPGQGNTEAFF. Here the CDR3 DNA reads TGCGCCAGCAGTGGTCCGGGACAGGGGAACACTGAAGCTTTCTTT.

The chain carries TRBV7-2 and TRBJ2-7, with D tentatively TRBD2 (6 bases). The CDR3 totals 16 residues. V dropped 3 bases and J dropped 3 bases, with 18 bases sitting between them. From germline, CDR1 is SGHTA and CDR2 FQGNSA. CDR3 nucleotide sequence: TGTGCCAGCAGCTTCCTCGGGGGTCGTGGGGACTACGAGCAGTACTTC. Protein sequence: CASSFLGGRGDYEQYF.

The chain links TRBV30 to TRBJ1-4, with a possible D match to TRBD1 (6 bases). The V end lost 0 bases, the J end lost 5 bases, and 13 bases lay between the germline ends. From germline, CDR1 is GTSNPN and CDR2 SVGIG (reference sequence). The CDR3 totals 15 residues. CDR3: CAWSVWTERNEKLFF. The CDR3, as DNA: TGTGCCTGGAGTGTATGGACAGAGAGGAATGAAAAACTGTTTTTT.

J is TRBJ2-3 and V is TRBV7-3, with TRBD2 matching 8 bases. V gave up 8 bases and J gave up 6 bases; unmatched junction bases: 28. There are 20 residues in the CDR3. Germline values: CDR1 SGHTA, CDR2 FQGTGA. Written as DNA, the CDR3 is TGTGCCAGCTTAGAAACCACCGGCGGGGGGATCCCGAATAGCCCCGATACGCAGTATTTT. Protein sequence: CASLETTGGGIPNSPDTQYF.

The chain is built from TRBV10-3 and TRBJ1-5, with D perhaps matching TRBD1 (5 bases). CDR3 length equals 14 residues. Germline values: CDR1 ENHRY, CDR2 SYGVKD. V lost 10 bases and J lost 1, with 14 bases in between. The CDR3 loop reads CATNLRESNQPQHF. The CDR3 nucleotides read TGTGCCACAAACCTCAGGGAAAGCAATCAGCCCCAGCATTTT.

Concerning this clone: A junction boundary mismatches the germline segment, possibly from a read error. The chain is built from TRBV30 and TRBJ1-4, with a weak D call TRBD1 (6 bases). This CDR3 has 15 residues. Germline CDR1 reads GTSNPN; CDR2 reads SVGIG (reference sequence). The CDR3 DNA sequence: TGTGCCGGGAGGGGGGGAGTTGGAACTAATGAAAAACTGTTTTTT. Its translation is CAGRGGVGTNEKLFF.

V usage is TRBV5-1 and J usage is TRBJ2-1; a possible D gene is TRBD2 (6 bases). The CDR3 runs to 15 residues. Per the germline V gene, CDR1 is SGHRS and CDR2 is YFSETQ. The V and J ends lost 5 bases and 5 bases respectively, with 17 bases between them. The CDR3 here is CASSLLREIDNEQFF. CDR3 DNA: TGCGCCAGCAGTCTGTTACGGGAGATCGACAATGAGCAGTTCTTC.

J is TRBJ1-2 and V is TRBV5-1; D is unresolved. CDR1 is SGHRS, CDR2 YFSETQ, per germline. CDR3 length: 15 residues. The V end lost 3 bases, the J end lost 3 bases, and 15 bases lay between the germline ends. This CDR3 is CASSSAGRADYGYTF. The DNA of the CDR3 is TGCGCCAGCAGCTCCGCCGGGAGGGCTGACTATGGCTACACCTTC.

V and J are TRBV15 and TRBJ2-1; 9 nucleotides agree with TRBD2. The CDR3 loop spans 14 amino acids. Germline lookup yields CDR1 LNHNV and CDR2 YYDKDF (reference sequence). The V gene end was trimmed by 5 bases and the J gene end by 10 bases; junction bases not matched to a gene: 9. The CDR3 spells CATSSQGLAAEQFF. CDR3 in DNA: TGTGCCACCAGCTCCCAGGGACTAGCTGCAGAGCAGTTCTTC. The entire variable domain, with the rest obtained from reference TRBV15 and TRBJ2-1, is as follows: DAMVIQNPRYQVTQFGKPVTLSCSQTLNHNVMYWYQQKSSQAPKLLFHYYDKDFNNEADTPDNFQSRRPNTSFCFLDIRSPGLGDTAMYLCATSSQGLAAEQFFGPGTRLTVL.

The chain joins TRBV30 to TRBJ1-4, with D perhaps TRBD1 (5 bases). Germline V gene data show CDR1 as GTSNPN and CDR2 as SVGIG (reference sequence). The ends were cut back, 0 bases at V and 6 bases at J, with 17 bases in the middle. This CDR3 has 16 residues. The chain's CDR3 is CAWSVRGGGSHEKLFF. Written as DNA, the CDR3 is TGTGCCTGGAGTGTACGTGGCGGGGGTAGTCATGAAAAACTGTTTTTT.

CDR3 sequence (DNA): TGCGCCAGCAGCCAAGATCCGCAGGGGGCCGTGGACGAGCAGTACTTC. Its translation is CASSQDPQGAVDEQYF. V and J are TRBV4-3 and TRBJ2-7, with 8 bases that match TRBD1. The germline CDR1 and CDR2 sequences are LGHNA and YSLEER. The CDR3 sequence is 16 residues long. Unmatched junction bases numbered 9, after V lost 0 bases and J lost 5 bases.

The V call is TRBV14, the J call TRBJ2-7; 8 bases agree with TRBD1. Germline values: CDR1 SGHDN, CDR2 FVKESK. This CDR3 contains 15 residues. V was pared by 3 bases and J by 1 base, with 5 bases of the junction left unmatched. The CDR3 coding sequence is TGTGCCAGCAGCCAGATCGGGACAGGTTCCTACGAGCAGTACTTC. Amino acid sequence: CASSQIGTGSYEQYF.

V is TRBV10-3 and J is TRBJ1-2; 9 nucleotides agree with TRBD1. Germline CDR1 reads ENHRY; CDR2 reads SYGVKD. The CDR3 length is 13 residues. V shed 11 bases and J 3 bases; nucleotides not matched to a gene: 7. CDR3 bases: TGTGCCGCCAGGGACAGGGATCACTATGGCTACACCTTC. It yields the protein CAARDRDHYGYTF.

The chain uses TRBV5-6 and TRBJ2-7, with TRBD1 as a possible D gene (6 bases). The CDR3 extends over 14 amino acids. V was cut by 4 bases and J by 9 bases, with 20 bases left in between. Germline V gene sequence: CDR1 SGHDT, CDR2 YYEEEE. The CDR3 coding sequence is TGTGCCAGCAGCCCACCCGGGACACCGATACCGCAGTACTTC. It translates to CASSPPGTPIPQYF. Full variable domain (rest looked up from reference TRBV5-6 and TRBJ2-7): DAGVTQSPTHLIKTRGQQVTLRCSPKSGHDTVSWYQQALGQGPQFIFQYYEEEERQRGNFPDRFSGHQFPNYSSELNVNALLLGDSALYLCASSPPGTPIPQYFGPGTRLTVT.

The chain carries TRBV29-1 and TRBJ2-5, with D possibly matching TRBD1 (6 bases). Trimming pared 4 bases from V and 2 bases from J, leaving 11 bases between. The CDR3 runs to 13 residues. Germline CDR1 SQVTM, CDR2 ANQGSEA. CDR3 sequence (DNA): TGCAGCGTTGCGGGACACGGACAAGAGACCCAGTACTTC. Protein: CSVAGHGQETQYF.

The chain uses TRBV7-9 and TRBJ1-1; D not certain. The CDR3 is 11 amino acids. Per germline, CDR1 SEHNR and CDR2 FQNEAQ (reference sequence). Trimming removed 5 bases at V and 1 base at J, with 2 bases between. In nucleotides, the CDR3 is TGTGCCAGCAGCCAGAACACTGAAGCTTTCTTT. Translation: CASSQNTEAFF.

The chain links TRBV28 to TRBJ2-7; 7 nucleotides agree with TRBD1. This CDR3 comprises 13 residues. Germline CDR1 and CDR2: MDHEN and SYDVKM. With 1 base clipped from V and 6 bases from J, the junction kept 3 bases outside the gene matches. The CDR3 protein is CASSLSAGGEQYF. The DNA of the CDR3 is TGTGCCAGCAGTTTATCGGCAGGGGGCGAGCAGTACTTC.

The rearrangement uses TRBV4-2 and TRBJ1-1; a possible D gene is TRBD1 (5 bases). From germline, CDR1 is LGHNA and CDR2 YNFKEQ. Trimming shortened V by 4 bases and J by 4 bases, and 19 bases separated the two germline ends. This CDR3 is 16 amino acids long. The CDR3 DNA sequence: TGTGCCAGCAGCCTCGAGGGAGGGACTAGTGGCACTGAAGCTTTCTTT. Translation: CASSLEGGTSGTEAFF.

A note on this clone: The same CDR3 is also encoded by other DNA sequences in this sample. The V gene is TRBV5-1, the J gene TRBJ2-7; D possibly corresponds to TRBD2 (5 bases). From germline, CDR1 is SGHRS and CDR2 YFSETQ. This CDR3 has 12 amino acids. Trimming cost V 4 bases and J 4 bases, with 9 bases left between them. DNA of the CDR3: TGCGCCAGCAGCCCGGGGAGTTACGAGCAGTACTTC. Its translation is CASSPGSYEQYF.

The V and J genes are TRBV7-9 and TRBJ1-1; TRBD1 agrees at 8 bases. CDR3 size: 14 residues. V gave up 5 bases and J gave up 5 bases; unmatched junction bases: 7. Per germline, CDR1 SEHNR and CDR2 FQNEAQ (reference sequence). This CDR3 is CASSARQGMTEAFF. CDR3 in DNA: TGTGCCAGCAGCGCCCGACAGGGGATGACTGAAGCTTTCTTT. Supplemented by reference TRBV7-9 and TRBJ1-1, the full variable domain reads DTGVSQNPRHKITKRGQNVTFRCDPISEHNRLYWYRQTLGQGPEFLTYFQNEAQLEKSRLLSDRFSAERPKGSFSTLEIQRTEQGDSAMYLCASSARQGMTEAFFGQGTRLTVV.

The chain joins TRBV9 to TRBJ2-3; TRBD2 matches at 11 bases. This CDR3 has 15 residues. V was pared by 4 bases and J by 6 bases, with 7 bases of the junction left unmatched. CDR1 SGDLS and CDR2 YYNGEE come from the germline V gene. CDR3 region: CASSLAGGPLDTQYF. CDR3 nucleotides: TGTGCCAGCAGCTTAGCGGGAGGGCCATTGGATACGCAGTATTTT.

The chain uses TRBV5-1 and TRBJ1-1, with 8 nucleotides matching TRBD1. CDR3 length equals 14 residues. V trimming: 0 bases; J trimming: 10 bases; junction bases outside the gene matches: 8. The germline V gene encodes CDR1 SGHRS and CDR2 YFSETQ. The CDR3 loop is CASSLDTSGGRAFF. Written as DNA, the CDR3 is TGCGCCAGCAGCTTGGACACCTCAGGGGGCCGAGCTTTCTTT.

The V and J genes are TRBV29-1 and TRBJ2-7; D perhaps matches TRBD2 (5 bases). The germline V and J ends were trimmed by 4 bases and 8 bases, with 15 bases remaining between them. This CDR3 comprises 12 residues. CDR1 and CDR2 from the germline V gene are SQVTM and ANQGSEA. The CDR3 protein is CSVGIASGQQYF. The CDR3 bases are TGCAGCGTTGGAATAGCGAGCGGACAGCAGTACTTC.

This chain uses TRBV5-1 with TRBJ2-3; D remains unclear. The CDR3 runs to 14 residues. The V gene lost 1 base and the J gene lost 0 bases, with 6 bases spanning the gap. Germline V gene lookup returns CDR1 SGHRS and CDR2 YFSETQ. DNA of the CDR3: TGCGCCAGCAGCTTGCTCGGGAGCACAGATACGCAGTATTTT. This sequence encodes CASSLLGSTDTQYF.

The V call is TRBV6-1, the J call TRBJ2-7; D remains unclear. The V gene lost 5 bases and the J gene lost 7 bases, with 12 bases spanning the gap. The CDR3 spans 12 residues. In germline, CDR1 is MNHNS, CDR2 SASEGT. The CDR3 nucleotides read TGTGCCAGCAGTCGACTCCCCTGGGAGCAGTACTTC. Translated, it gives CASSRLPWEQYF.

V and J are TRBV30 and TRBJ2-2; TRBD1 agrees at 7 bases. The germline V gene encodes CDR1 GTSNPN and CDR2 SVGIG (reference sequence). The CDR3 contains 14 residues. Trimming cost V 0 bases and J 7 bases; bases outside gene matches: 5. The CDR3 DNA reads as TGTGCCTGGAGTGTAAGGGGGCTAAACGGGGAGCTGTTTTTT. It translates to CAWSVRGLNGELFF.

V usage is TRBV18 and J usage is TRBJ1-2; TRBD1 might be the D (6 bases). V lost 6 bases and J 1 base, leaving 18 bases between the germline ends. The length of the CDR3 is 16 residues. In germline, CDR1 is KGHSH, CDR2 LQKENI. The CDR3 spells CASSLLWDKNNYGYTF. DNA for the CDR3: TGTGCCAGCTCTCTACTATGGGACAAGAATAACTATGGCTACACCTTC.

The gene calls are TRBV5-6 and TRBJ1-5, with D possibly TRBD1 on 6 matching bases. The V and J ends lost 0 bases and 0 bases respectively, with 7 bases between them. Germline V gene lookup returns CDR1 SGHDT and CDR2 YYEEEE. The CDR3 extends over 15 amino acids. The CDR3 DNA reads TGTGCCAGCAGCTTGGCAGGGGATAGCAATCAGCCCCAGCATTTT. Translated: CASSLAGDSNQPQHF.

The gene calls are TRBV4-3 and TRBJ2-7; TRBD2 aligns across 10 bases. The trim removed 0 bases at V and 7 bases at J, leaving 12 bases unmatched. This CDR3 spans 17 amino acids. Per the germline V gene, CDR1 is LGHNA and CDR2 is YSLEER. CDR3 loop: CASSQEGVAGGSREQYF. The DNA of the CDR3 is TGCGCCAGCAGCCAAGAGGGAGTAGCGGGGGGTTCGAGGGAGCAGTACTTC.

This rearrangement joins TRBV29-1 to TRBJ1-2, with 7 bases lining up with TRBD1. Germline V gene sequence: CDR1 SQVTM, CDR2 ANQGSEA. V lost 8 bases and J lost 4; bases outside the gene matches: 7. This CDR3 region has 12 residues. The CDR3: CSFSRDSYGYTF. In DNA, the CDR3 is TGCAGCTTTTCCCGGGACAGCTATGGCTACACCTTC.

The chain links TRBV5-1 to TRBJ1-1, with 7 bases matching TRBD1. The CDR3 runs to 17 residues. J was trimmed by 3 bases and V by 5 bases; bases with no gene match: 16. Germline V gene lookup returns CDR1 SGHRS and CDR2 YFSETQ. CDR3 sequence reads: CASSSAVGRGAHTEAFF. CDR3 nucleotides: TGCGCCAGCAGTTCGGCCGTCGGCAGGGGGGCCCACACTGAAGCTTTCTTT.